Included here is one TCR beta chain sequence, with context. Its specificity is unknown. The data stem from a study of CXCR3-negative and CXCR3-positive naive CD8 T cells. CD45RO-CCR7+CD27+CD95- characterized naive CD8+ T cells. Study-wide results and limits: Higher TRB CDR3 hydrophobicity marked CXCR3-positive naive cells relative to CXCR3-negative naive cells.

Each TRB cDNA library was prepared by 5' RACE (with UMI labels). TCRdb reprocessed the 5' RACE reads and stores each CDR3 protein as one record, lacking DNA. Recorded for this sample: over 50,000 distinct CDR3 sequences. CDR1 DFQATT and CDR2 SNEGSKA come from the germline V gene (reference sequence). CDR3 length equals 13 residues. This TCR was sampled from a human donor in good health. Some clones in this sample may be carry-over from other donors' samples. V is TRBV20-1 and J is TRBJ2-1; TCRdb's assignment of TRBD1 cannot be checked, as there is no DNA. What was sequenced was naive CXCR3+ CD8+ T cells from blood. Specified subset: CD45RO-CCR7+CD27+CD95- naive CD8+ T cells expressing CXCR3 (TNR3+). The CDR3 loop is CSASHGDVNEQFF.